One sample yielded the 24 T cell receptor beta chains listed below, sequenced in a study of cytotoxic CD8 clonotypes in ibrutinib-treated CLL. The method was immunoSEQ multiplex PCR; TCRdb's version includes in-frame clones alone and lacks a portion of them. The sample comprises tens of thousands of clones, about 75% of which are singletons, and roughly 7.6% rests with the top ten. The specimen was PBMCs, collected before ibrutinib treatment. Receptors originate from a human donor with chronic lymphocytic leukemia.

Only a few counts were recorded for this clone. This chain links TRBV5-1 with TRBJ1-5; D uncertain. Trimming shortened V by 2 bases and J by 4 bases, and 13 bases separated the two germline ends. Germline V gene data show CDR1 as SGHRS and CDR2 as YFSETQ. This CDR3 region has 15 residues. The CDR3 here is CASSFEGLNNQPQHF. The DNA for the CDR3 is TGCGCCAGCAGCTTCGAAGGGCTGAATAATCAGCCCCAGCATTTT.

Only a few counts were recorded for this clone. The chain couples TRBV30 to TRBJ1-1; possibly TRBD1 for D (6 bases). CDR1 is GTSNPN and CDR2 is SVGIG in the germline V gene (reference sequence). This CDR3 comprises 13 residues. V lost 2 bases and J 3 bases, leaving 10 bases between the germline ends. The CDR3 sequence: CAWSPQGYTEAFF. In DNA, the CDR3 is TGTGCCTGGAGTCCACAGGGTTACACTGAAGCTTTCTTT.

The chain recombines TRBV9 with TRBJ2-6; 12 bases line up with TRBD2. CDR1 SGDLS and CDR2 YYNGEE come from the germline V gene. Trimming cost V 0 bases and J 2 bases; bases outside gene matches: 12. The CDR3 extends over 21 amino acids. This CDR3 is CASSVGLAGVFLGTGANVLTF. The CDR3 DNA sequence: TGTGCCAGCAGCGTAGGACTAGCGGGAGTCTTCCTGGGGACTGGGGCCAACGTCCTGACTTTC.

J is TRBJ1-1 and V is TRBV11-3; 11 nucleotides line up with TRBD1. The CDR3 extends over 16 amino acids. J was trimmed by 0 bases and V by 5 bases; bases with no gene match: 5. CDR1 and CDR2 from the germline V gene are SGHNT and YENEEA. CDR3 amino acids: CASSARGQGVNTEAFF. CDR3 nucleotide sequence: TGTGCCAGCAGCGCCCGGGGACAGGGGGTGAACACTGAAGCTTTCTTT. Complete variable domain (other parts from reference TRBV11-3 and TRBJ1-1): EAGVVQSPRYKIIEKKQPVAFWCNPISGHNTLYWYLQNLGQGPELLIRYENEEAVDDSQLPKDRFSAERLKGVDSTLKIQPAELGDSAVYLCASSARGQGVNTEAFFGQGTRLTVV.

The chain uses TRBV2 and TRBJ2-3, with 7 bases lining up with TRBD2. This CDR3 region has 15 residues. V was pared by 4 bases and J by 4 bases, with 8 bases of the junction left unmatched. Germline values: CDR1 SNHLY, CDR2 FYNNEI. CDR3 sequence reads: CASSVYGGGADTQYF. The CDR3 DNA reads TGTGCCAGCAGTGTTTACGGGGGAGGGGCAGATACGCAGTATTTT.

The chain links TRBV7-2 to TRBJ2-2, with 7 bases matching TRBD2. With V trimmed by 8 bases and J by 1 base, 1 base remained unmatched. The CDR3 runs 13 residues. Germline V gene data show CDR1 as SGHTA and CDR2 as FQGNSA. CDR3 bases: TGTGCCAGCCGCGGGGGGAACACCGGGGAGCTGTTTTTT. As protein: CASRGGNTGELFF.

CDR3 DNA: TGTGCCACCAGCAGAGATCTAACAGGAGATGGCTACACCTTC. Translated, it gives CATSRDLTGDGYTF. J is TRBJ1-2 and V is TRBV15, with D possibly TRBD1 on 5 matching bases. Deletions cut 0 bases from V and 6 bases from J, with 11 bases between. CDR1 is LNHNV, CDR2 YYDKDF, per germline (reference sequence). The CDR3 has 14 amino acids.

The chain carries TRBV28 and TRBJ2-1; D gene ambiguous. The germline V and J ends were trimmed by 3 bases and 3 bases, with 12 bases remaining between them. CDR1 MDHEN and CDR2 SYDVKM come from the germline V gene. The CDR3 loop spans 15 amino acids. CDR3 sequence: CASSFVSQDYNEQFF. The DNA for the CDR3 is TGTGCCAGCAGTTTCGTGTCGCAGGACTACAATGAGCAGTTCTTC.

This clone came up a few times. The gene calls are TRBV19 and TRBJ1-1; TRBD1 matches at 7 bases. The ends lost 3 bases at V and 7 bases at J; junction bases unmatched: 5. The CDR3 has 13 amino acids. Germline CDR1 LNHDA, CDR2 SQIVND (reference sequence). Here the CDR3 DNA reads TGTGCCAGTAGTATCGACAGGGACATTGAAGCTTTCTTT. The encoded protein is CASSIDRDIEAFF.

This rearrangement joins TRBV18 to TRBJ2-6; 14 bases are shared with TRBD2. The CDR3 extends over 18 amino acids. Germline CDR1 reads KGHSH; CDR2 reads LQKENI. V was clipped by 2 bases and J by 1 base; unmatched bases: 1. CDR3 DNA sequence: TGTGCCAGCTCACCAGGACTAGCGGGAGGATCTGGGGCCAACGTCCTGACTTTC. Translated, it gives CASSPGLAGGSGANVLTF.

This sequence joins TRBV10-3 and TRBJ2-7; tentative D call: TRBD1 (6 bases). Germline V gene lookup returns CDR1 ENHRY and CDR2 SYGVKD. V lost 10 bases and J 4 bases, leaving 20 bases between the germline ends. The CDR3 covers 14 residues. The CDR3: CATRPDSGNYEQYF. The DNA of the CDR3 is TGTGCCACACGCCCGGACAGTGGAAATTACGAGCAGTACTTC.

This clone was seen more than once but under ten times. The CDR3 DNA sequence: TGTGCCAGCAGTCCACTAGGAATACAAGAGACCCAGTACTTC. It codes for CASSPLGIQETQYF. The rearrangement joins TRBV27 to TRBJ2-5, with D tentatively TRBD2 (5 bases). Germline assignment: CDR1 MNHEY and CDR2 SMNVEV (reference sequence). Trimming removed 5 bases from V and 2 bases from J, with 12 bases in between. The CDR3 has 14 amino acids.

The rearrangement links TRBV7-3 to TRBJ1-1; 8 nucleotides agree with TRBD1. The CDR3 runs 15 residues. V lost 5 bases, J lost 4 bases, and 9 bases stayed unmatched. Germline assignment: CDR1 SGHTA and CDR2 FQGTGA. CDR3 sequence: CASSRVRGRGTEAFF. In DNA, the CDR3 is TGTGCCAGCAGCCGAGTCAGGGGGCGGGGCACTGAAGCTTTCTTT.

The rearrangement links TRBV5-1 to TRBJ1-6; 8 nucleotides line up with TRBD1. The J segment lost 10 bases and the V segment lost 4 bases, leaving 10 bases of the junction unmatched. This CDR3 has 15 amino acids. Germline V gives CDR1 SGHRS, CDR2 YFSETQ. DNA of the CDR3: TGCGCCAGCAGCCTGAAGGACAGGGCCCGGTCACCCCTCCACTTT. It translates to CASSLKDRARSPLHF.

The rearrangement uses TRBV11-2 and TRBJ1-2; D is unclear. The CDR3 is 13 residues long. Germline CDR1 SGHAT, CDR2 FQNNGV. Trimming removed 3 bases from V and 2 bases from J, with 7 bases in between. CDR3 loop: CASSFYPNYGYTF. CDR3 DNA sequence: TGTGCCAGCAGCTTCTATCCCAACTATGGCTACACCTTC.

The J gene is TRBJ2-7, the V gene TRBV7-3; 11 positions agree with TRBD2. Germline loops: CDR1 SGHTA, CDR2 FQGTGA. CDR3 size: 17 residues. Germline trimming cut 1 base from V and 6 bases from J; bases unmatched to any gene: 11. CDR3 residues: CASSLIAPIAGGREQYF. In nucleotides, the CDR3 is TGTGCCAGCAGCTTAATCGCCCCTATAGCGGGAGGGCGCGAGCAGTACTTC.

The chain carries TRBV30 and TRBJ1-4; 9 bases agree with TRBD1. The CDR3 spans 14 residues. CDR1 is GTSNPN and CDR2 is SVGIG in the germline V gene (reference sequence). The trim removed 5 bases at V and 5 bases at J, leaving 6 bases unmatched. The CDR3 loop reads CAWGRGTGNEKLFF. The CDR3 region has the DNA TGTGCCTGGGGGAGGGGGACAGGGAATGAAAAACTGTTTTTT.

The rearrangement uses TRBV5-1 and TRBJ2-1; either TRBD1 or TRBD2 may supply D (5 bases each). The CDR3 runs 14 residues. The germline V gene encodes CDR1 SGHRS and CDR2 YFSETQ. V was trimmed by 2 bases and J by 8 bases, leaving 14 bases between them. CDR3 protein: CASSLEGLGDEQFF. In nucleotides, the CDR3 is TGCGCCAGCAGCTTAGAGGGGCTGGGTGATGAGCAGTTCTTC.

The chain has TRBV11-2 and TRBJ1-1; tentative D call: TRBD1 (5 bases). Germline CDR1 reads SGHAT; CDR2 reads FQNNGV. V dropped 5 bases and J dropped 7 bases, with 11 bases sitting between them. This CDR3 spans 12 amino acids. CDR3 amino acids: CASSPDGGEAFF. The CDR3 DNA follows: TGTGCCAGCAGCCCCGATGGGGGTGAAGCTTTCTTT. The variable domain in full, with the rest retrieved from reference TRBV11-2 and TRBJ1-1, is EAGVAQSPRYKIIEKRQSVAFWCNPISGHATLYWYQQILGQGPKLLIQFQNNGVVDDSQLPKDRFSAERLKGVDSTLKIQPAKLEDSAVYLCASSPDGGEAFFGQGTRLTVV.

The chain couples TRBV28 to TRBJ1-1; TRBD1 agrees at 8 bases. CDR1 and CDR2 (germline): MDHEN, SYDVKM. The trim removed 4 bases at V and 1 base at J, leaving 11 bases unmatched. The length of the CDR3 is 17 residues. CDR3: CASSSPHAGQGNTEAFF. The DNA for the CDR3 is TGTGCCAGCAGTTCTCCACACGCCGGACAGGGGAACACTGAAGCTTTCTTT.

This chain connects TRBV7-3 to TRBJ2-3; no clear D. Germline lookup yields CDR1 SGHTA and CDR2 FQGTGA. The CDR3 loop spans 12 amino acids. V lost 4 bases, J lost 4 bases, and 6 bases lay in between. For the CDR3, the DNA is TGTGCCAGCAGCTCTCAACCAGATACGCAGTATTTT. Translated, it gives CASSSQPDTQYF.

The CDR3 DNA follows: TGTGCCAGCAGCTCACAGGGAGCTAGCGGGAGGGCCGGTCAAGAGACCCAGTACTTC. This translates into CASSSQGASGRAGQETQYF. The rearrangement joins TRBV7-2 to TRBJ2-5, with 12 bases identical to TRBD2. The V gene's germline CDR1 is SGHTA and CDR2 FQGNSA. This CDR3 contains 19 residues. The V and J ends lost 4 bases and 2 bases, in that order; junction bases with no gene match: 14. The full variable domain, with the rest looked up from reference TRBV7-2 and TRBJ2-5, is GAGVSQSPSNKVTEKGKDVELRCDPISGHTALYWYRQSLGQGLEFLIYFQGNSAPDKSGLPSDRFSAERTGGSVSTLTIQRTQQEDSAVYLCASSSQGASGRAGQETQYFGPGTRLLVL.

The chain has TRBV6-6 and TRBJ2-7; 9 bases are shared with TRBD2. With V trimmed by 7 bases and J by 3 bases, 1 base remained unmatched. CDR3 size: 12 residues. Germline assignment: CDR1 MNHNY and CDR2 SVGAGI (reference sequence). The CDR3 region is CASKREDYEQYF. The CDR3 DNA sequence: TGTGCCAGCAAGCGGGAGGACTACGAGCAGTACTTC.

J is TRBJ2-7 and V is TRBV5-5; 8 bases map to TRBD1. Germline loops: CDR1 SGHKS, CDR2 YYEKEE (reference sequence). The CDR3 contains 15 residues. Losses at the gene ends were 4 bases for V and 4 bases for J; bases not matched to a gene: 10. The CDR3 protein is CASSPLRDRSYEQYF. The CDR3 DNA is TGTGCCAGCAGCCCCCTCCGGGACAGGAGTTACGAGCAGTACTTC.